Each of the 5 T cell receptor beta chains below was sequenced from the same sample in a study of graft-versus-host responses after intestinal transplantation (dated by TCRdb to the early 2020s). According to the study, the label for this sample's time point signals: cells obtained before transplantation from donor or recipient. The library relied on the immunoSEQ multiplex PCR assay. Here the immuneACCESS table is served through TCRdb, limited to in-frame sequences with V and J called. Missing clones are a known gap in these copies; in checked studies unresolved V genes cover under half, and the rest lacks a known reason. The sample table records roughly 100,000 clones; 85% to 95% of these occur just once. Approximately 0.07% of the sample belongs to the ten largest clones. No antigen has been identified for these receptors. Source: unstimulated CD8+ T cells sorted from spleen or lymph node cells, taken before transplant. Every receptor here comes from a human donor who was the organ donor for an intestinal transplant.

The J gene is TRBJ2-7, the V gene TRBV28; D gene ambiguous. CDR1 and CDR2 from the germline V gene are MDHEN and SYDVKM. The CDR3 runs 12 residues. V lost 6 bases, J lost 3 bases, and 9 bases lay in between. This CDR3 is CASSLIFYEQYF. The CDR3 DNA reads TGTGCCAGCAGCCTTATTTTCTACGAGCAGTACTTC.

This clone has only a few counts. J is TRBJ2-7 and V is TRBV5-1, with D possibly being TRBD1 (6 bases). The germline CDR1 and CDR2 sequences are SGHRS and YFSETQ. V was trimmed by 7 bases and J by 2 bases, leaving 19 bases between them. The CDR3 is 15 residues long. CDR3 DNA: TGCGCCAGCTCAAGAATGACAGGAGGACCCTACGAGCAGTACTTC. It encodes CASSRMTGGPYEQYF.

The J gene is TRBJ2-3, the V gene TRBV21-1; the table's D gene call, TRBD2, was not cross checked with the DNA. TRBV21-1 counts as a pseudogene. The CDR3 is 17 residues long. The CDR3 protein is CASSKEGSGGLRDTQYF. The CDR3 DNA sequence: TGTGCCAGCAGCAAAGAAGGTAGCGGGGGCTTGAGAGATACGCAGTATTTT.

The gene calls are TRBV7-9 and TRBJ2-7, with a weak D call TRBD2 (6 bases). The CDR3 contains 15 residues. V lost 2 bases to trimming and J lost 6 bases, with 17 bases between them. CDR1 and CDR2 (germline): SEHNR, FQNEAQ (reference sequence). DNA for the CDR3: TGTGCCAGCAGCTTATTCGGGAGTCCCGCCGGCGAGCAGTACTTC. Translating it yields CASSLFGSPAGEQYF.

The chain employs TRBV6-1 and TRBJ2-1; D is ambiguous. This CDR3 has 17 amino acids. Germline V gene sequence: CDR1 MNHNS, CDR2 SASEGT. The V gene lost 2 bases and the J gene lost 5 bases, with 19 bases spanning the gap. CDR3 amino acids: CASSESLVAKTNNEQFF. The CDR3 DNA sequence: TGTGCCAGCAGTGAATCCCTAGTAGCCAAGACCAACAATGAGCAGTTCTTC.